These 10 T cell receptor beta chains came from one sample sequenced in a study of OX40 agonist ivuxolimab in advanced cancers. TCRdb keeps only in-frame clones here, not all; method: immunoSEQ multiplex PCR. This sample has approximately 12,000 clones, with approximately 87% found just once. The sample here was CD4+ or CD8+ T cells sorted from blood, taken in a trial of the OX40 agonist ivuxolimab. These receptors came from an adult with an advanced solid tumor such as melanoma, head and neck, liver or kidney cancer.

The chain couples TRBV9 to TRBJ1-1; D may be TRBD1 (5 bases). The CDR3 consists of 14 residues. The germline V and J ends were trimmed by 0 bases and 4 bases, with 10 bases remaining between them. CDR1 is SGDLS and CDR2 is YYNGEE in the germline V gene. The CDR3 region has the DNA TGTGCCAGCAGCGTAGGGGGCTTCGGCACTGAAGCTTTCTTT. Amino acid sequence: CASSVGGFGTEAFF.

The CDR3 sequence: CASSYSRDRGDYGYTF. The CDR3 coding sequence is TGTGCCAGCAGTTACTCACGGGACAGGGGTGACTATGGCTACACCTTC. The gene calls are TRBV6-6 and TRBJ1-2, with 10 nucleotides matching TRBD1. The CDR3 contains 16 residues. The V gene's germline CDR1 is MNHNY and CDR2 SVGAGI (reference sequence). The ends lost 0 bases at V and 3 bases at J; junction bases unmatched: 4.

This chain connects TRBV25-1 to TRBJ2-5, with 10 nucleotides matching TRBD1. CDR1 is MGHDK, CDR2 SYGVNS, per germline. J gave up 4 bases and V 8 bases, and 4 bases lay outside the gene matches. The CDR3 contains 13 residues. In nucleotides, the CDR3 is TGTGCCAGCGGCGACAGGGGGCGAGAGACCCAGTACTTC. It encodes CASGDRGRETQYF.

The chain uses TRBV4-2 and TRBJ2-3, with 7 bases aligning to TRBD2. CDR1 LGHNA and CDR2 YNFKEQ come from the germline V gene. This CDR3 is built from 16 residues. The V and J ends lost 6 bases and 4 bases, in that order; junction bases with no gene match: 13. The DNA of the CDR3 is TGTGCCAGCAGGAGGTCCCCCGGCGGGAGCGCAGATACGCAGTATTTT. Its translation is CASRRSPGGSADTQYF.

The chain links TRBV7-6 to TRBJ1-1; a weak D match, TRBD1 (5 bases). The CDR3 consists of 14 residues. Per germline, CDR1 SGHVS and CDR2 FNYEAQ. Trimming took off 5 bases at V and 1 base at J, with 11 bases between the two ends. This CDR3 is CASSRDRTNTEAFF. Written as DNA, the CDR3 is TGTGCCAGCAGCCGTGACAGAACGAACACTGAAGCTTTCTTT.

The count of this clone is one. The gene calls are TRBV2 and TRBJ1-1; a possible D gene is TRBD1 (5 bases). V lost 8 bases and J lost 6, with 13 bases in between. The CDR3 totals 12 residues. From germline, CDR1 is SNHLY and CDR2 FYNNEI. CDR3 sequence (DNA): TGTGCCAGCGGGGGTTTAGTCCCTGAAGCTTTCTTT. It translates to CASGGLVPEAFF.

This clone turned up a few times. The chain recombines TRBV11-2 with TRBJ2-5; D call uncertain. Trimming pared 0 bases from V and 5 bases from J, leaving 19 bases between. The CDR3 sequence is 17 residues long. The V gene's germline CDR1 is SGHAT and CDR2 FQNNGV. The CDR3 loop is CASSLEGPTEFGETQYF. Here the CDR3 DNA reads TGTGCCAGCAGCTTAGAGGGCCCGACCGAATTTGGGGAGACCCAGTACTTC.

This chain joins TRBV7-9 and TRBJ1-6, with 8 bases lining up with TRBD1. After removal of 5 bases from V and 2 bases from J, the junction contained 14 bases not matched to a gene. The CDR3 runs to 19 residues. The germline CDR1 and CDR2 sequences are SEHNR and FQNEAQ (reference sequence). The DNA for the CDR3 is TGTGCCAGCAGCCACGACTGGGGGTGGACAGGGACCTATAATTCACCCCTCCACTTT. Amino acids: CASSHDWGWTGTYNSPLHF.

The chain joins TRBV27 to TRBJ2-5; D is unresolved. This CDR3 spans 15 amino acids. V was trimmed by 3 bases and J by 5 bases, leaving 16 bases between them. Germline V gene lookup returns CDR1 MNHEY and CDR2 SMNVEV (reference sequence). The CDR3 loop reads CASSFKPISRETQYF. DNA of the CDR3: TGTGCCAGCAGTTTTAAACCGATCTCACGGGAGACCCAGTACTTC.

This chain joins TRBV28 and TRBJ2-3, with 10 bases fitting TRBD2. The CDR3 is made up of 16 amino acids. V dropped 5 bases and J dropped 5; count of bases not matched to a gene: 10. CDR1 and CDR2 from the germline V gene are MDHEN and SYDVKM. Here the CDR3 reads CASSNIAGGVGDTQYF. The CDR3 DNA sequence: TGTGCCAGCAGTAACATAGCGGGGGGAGTGGGAGATACGCAGTATTTT.